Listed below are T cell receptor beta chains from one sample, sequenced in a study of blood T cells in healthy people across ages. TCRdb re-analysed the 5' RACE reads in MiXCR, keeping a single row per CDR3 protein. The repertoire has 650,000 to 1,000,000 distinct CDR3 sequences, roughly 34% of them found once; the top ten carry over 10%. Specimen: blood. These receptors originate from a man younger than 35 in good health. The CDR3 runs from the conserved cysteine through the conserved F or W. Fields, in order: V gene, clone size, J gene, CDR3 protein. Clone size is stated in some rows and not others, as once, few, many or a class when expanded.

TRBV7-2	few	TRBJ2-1	CASSSRGLASPYNEQFF
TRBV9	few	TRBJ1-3	CASSTRPVYSGNTIYF
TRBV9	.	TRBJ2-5	CASSVDGQGGYNEQYF
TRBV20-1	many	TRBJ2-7	CSARERSSYEQYF
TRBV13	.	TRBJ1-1	CASSSTGDPEAFF
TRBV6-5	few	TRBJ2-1	CASSYTPGQEYNEQFF
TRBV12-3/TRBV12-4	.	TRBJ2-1	CASSLAASLAYNEQFF
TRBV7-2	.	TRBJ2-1	CASSLGVLRNEQFF
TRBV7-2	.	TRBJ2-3	CASSQTVDRGVGTDTQYF
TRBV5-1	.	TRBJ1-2	CASSVYGEWGYTF
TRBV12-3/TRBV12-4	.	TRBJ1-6	CASSVQVGGSPLHF
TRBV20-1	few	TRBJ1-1	CSARDVRESGTEAFF
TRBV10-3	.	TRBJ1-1	CAIGREEAFF
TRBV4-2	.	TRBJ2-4	CASSQTSGRAAKNIQYF
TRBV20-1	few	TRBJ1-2	CSAHGEVRDYGYTF
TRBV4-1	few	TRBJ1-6	CASSPSKTSDRVGSPLHF
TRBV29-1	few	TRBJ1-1	CSVDDLGNTEAFF
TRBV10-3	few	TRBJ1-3	CAISYRVDGGNTIYF
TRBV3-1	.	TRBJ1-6	CASSPGQQNSPLHF
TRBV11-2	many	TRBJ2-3	CASRNTDTQYF
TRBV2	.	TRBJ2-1	CASSNPGQGAHEQFF
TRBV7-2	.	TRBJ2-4	CASSFDPDVQNIQYF